These 21 T cell receptor beta chains share one sample of origin, sequenced in a study of chronic HIV infection and antiretroviral therapy. TCRdb analysed the 5' RACE reads with MiXCR anew, one entry per CDR3 protein. The sample contains roughly 48,000 distinct CDR3 sequences, approximately 20% of which appear only once. Sequencing used peripheral blood. These receptor sequences come from an adult who had HIV and had not received antiretroviral therapy, or was an uninfected healthy control (not recorded which).

This clonotype was counted only a few times. This chain uses TRBV18 with TRBJ1-2; D is ambiguous. Germline V gives CDR1 KGHSH, CDR2 LQKENI. Between the trimmed V and J ends, which lost 3 bases and 1 base, there was a span of 12 bases. The CDR3 is 15 amino acids. CDR3 residues: CASSPDAAGNYGYTF. CDR3 DNA: TGTGCCAGCTCACCGGACGCAGCCGGTAACTATGGCTACACCTTC.

The chain has TRBV28 and TRBJ2-7, with 8 nucleotides matching TRBD1. The length of the CDR3 is 13 residues. Germline lookup yields CDR1 MDHEN and CDR2 SYDVKM. V shed 5 bases and J 2 bases; nucleotides not matched to a gene: 2. CDR3 region: CASSRTGPYEQYF. The DNA for the CDR3 is TGTGCCAGCAGTAGGACAGGGCCCTACGAGCAGTACTTC. The full variable domain, completed using reference TRBV28 and TRBJ2-7, is DVKVTQSSRYLVKRTGEKVFLECVQDMDHENMFWYRQDPGLGLRLIYFSYDVKMKEKGDIPEGYSVSREKKERFSLILESASTNQTSMYLCASSRTGPYEQYFGPGTRLTVT.

This clonotype was recorded a few times. CDR3 loop: CASSRGIQETQYF. In nucleotides, the CDR3 is TGTGCCAGCAGCCGGGGGATCCAAGAGACCCAGTACTTC. The chain recombines TRBV6-6 with TRBJ2-5; perhaps TRBD2 as D (6 bases). With 6 bases removed from V and 1 base from J, the gap between germline ends came to 9 bases. Looked up from germline, CDR1 is MNHNY and CDR2 is SVGAGI (reference sequence). CDR3 length: 13 amino acids.

The chain links TRBV12-3 or TRBV12-4 to TRBJ2-1; no clear D. This CDR3 spans 13 amino acids. V lost 7 bases to trimming and J lost 10 bases, with 17 bases between them. The CDR3 here is CASTIDLGNEQFF. CDR3 sequence (DNA): TGTGCCAGCACTATTGATCTGGGGAACGAGCAGTTCTTC.

This clonotype was recorded only once. The rearrangement uses TRBV27 and TRBJ1-6, with unresolved D. CDR1 and CDR2 (germline): MNHEY, SMNVEV (reference sequence). This CDR3 is built from 17 residues. Deletions cut 0 bases from V and 7 bases from J, with 16 bases between. In DNA form, the CDR3 reads TGTGCCAGCAGTTTATCCAGACCGGGGTCTCCAAATTCACCCCTCCACTTT. It is translated as CASSLSRPGSPNSPLHF.

This sequence joins TRBV7-2 and TRBJ2-3; TRBD2 agrees at 9 bases. The germline gives CDR1 SGHTA, CDR2 FQGNSA. After removal of 2 bases from V and 2 bases from J, the junction contained 11 bases not matched to a gene. The length of the CDR3 is 18 residues. CDR3 bases: TGTGCCAGCAGCTTATCCGGGGCGGGGGGGCCATTCACAGATACGCAGTATTTT. Its protein product is CASSLSGAGGPFTDTQYF.

This clonotype was observed a handful of times. V gene TRBV15 combines with J gene TRBJ2-1; D is undetermined. Germline V gene data show CDR1 as LNHNV and CDR2 as YYDKDF (reference sequence). CDR3 size: 15 residues. The germline V and J ends were trimmed by 0 bases and 6 bases, with 12 bases remaining between them. For the CDR3, the DNA is TGTGCCACCAGCAGAGATCCCCGCCCGCGCAATGAGCAGTTCTTC. Encoded protein: CATSRDPRPRNEQFF.

The rearrangement links TRBV18 to TRBJ2-3; the D is unclear. The CDR3 spans 18 residues. Trimming stripped 0 bases from V and 1 base from J, with 17 bases between. CDR1 and CDR2 from the germline V gene are KGHSH and LQKENI. The CDR3 reads CASSPPTVQTRGTDTQYF. The DNA for the CDR3 is TGTGCCAGCTCACCACCTACAGTCCAGACTCGCGGCACAGATACGCAGTATTTT.

This clonotype was counted only a few times. The chain carries TRBV3-1 and TRBJ1-1; D not certain. CDR1 LGHDT and CDR2 YNNKEL come from the germline V gene (reference sequence). V was trimmed by 3 bases and J by 0 bases, leaving 8 bases between them. The CDR3 is 14 residues long. The CDR3 DNA reads TGTGCCAGCAGCCACGGGGTTATGAACACTGAAGCTTTCTTT. Protein sequence: CASSHGVMNTEAFF. The whole variable domain, filled in from reference TRBV3-1 and TRBJ1-1, reads DTAVSQTPKYLVTQMGNDKSIKCEQNLGHDTMYWYKQDSKKFLKIMFSYNNKELIINETVPNRFSPKSPDKAHLNLHINSLELGDSAVYFCASSHGVMNTEAFFGQGTRLTVV.

The rearrangement links TRBV10-3 to TRBJ2-1; D is undetermined. The CDR3 has 13 amino acids. The V gene's germline CDR1 is ENHRY and CDR2 SYGVKD. V was shortened by 3 bases and J by 6 bases, with 9 bases between the two germline ends. CDR3 protein: CAISDVAINEQFF. CDR3 in DNA: TGTGCCATCAGTGATGTTGCAATCAATGAGCAGTTCTTC.

The chain employs TRBV28 and TRBJ2-1, with 8 nucleotides matching TRBD1. Trimming at V came to 1 base and at J to 0 bases, leaving 2 bases not matched to a gene. The CDR3 runs to 16 residues. Germline CDR1 MDHEN, CDR2 SYDVKM. Written as DNA, the CDR3 is TGTGCCAGCAGTTTATCCGGGACAGGCTCCTACAATGAGCAGTTCTTC. It specifies CASSLSGTGSYNEQFF.

CDR3 protein: CASTSAASEAFF. CDR3 DNA: TGCGCCAGCACCTCAGCGGCATCTGAAGCTTTCTTT. The genes are TRBV5-1 and TRBJ1-1; unclear D gene. The CDR3 totals 12 residues. Germline V CDR1 and CDR2: SGHRS, YFSETQ. V shed 6 bases and J shed 6 bases, with 12 bases lying between them.

This clonotype was counted a few times. The gene calls are TRBV6-5 and TRBJ1-6, with TRBD1 matching 7 bases. The V segment lost 2 bases and the J segment 0 bases; nucleotides outside the gene matches: 4. This CDR3 is built from 17 residues. Germline CDR1 MNHEY, CDR2 SVGAGI. CDR3 amino acids: CASSYRGGSSYNSPLHF. The DNA of the CDR3 is TGTGCCAGCAGTTACCGAGGGGGCAGCTCCTATAATTCACCCCTCCACTTT.

The chain couples TRBV6-6 to TRBJ1-6, with D possibly matching TRBD1 (6 bases). Trimming removed 2 bases at V and 8 bases at J, with 13 bases between. Germline V gene lookup returns CDR1 MNHNY and CDR2 SVGAGI (reference sequence). This CDR3 is built from 15 residues. In DNA, the CDR3 is TGTGCCAGCAGTTACCTTCAGGGGAGGGATTCACCCCTCCACTTT. This gives the protein CASSYLQGRDSPLHF.

This clonotype was observed a few times. The rearrangement joins TRBV18 to TRBJ2-5; TRBD2 aligns across 8 bases. The CDR3 runs 15 residues. CDR1 KGHSH and CDR2 LQKENI come from the germline V gene. The V and J ends lost 2 bases and 5 bases, in that order; junction bases with no gene match: 7. CDR3 residues: CASSPEVREGETQYF. The DNA for the CDR3 is TGTGCCAGCTCACCAGAGGTTCGGGAGGGGGAGACCCAGTACTTC. The full variable domain, with the rest looked up from reference TRBV18 and TRBJ2-5, is NAGVMQNPRHLVRRRGQEARLRCSPMKGHSHVYWYRQLPEEGLKFMVYLQKENIIDESGMPKERFSAEFPKEGPSILRIQQVVRGDSAAYFCASSPEVREGETQYFGPGTRLLVL.

This chain joins TRBV6-1 and TRBJ2-7; D is perhaps TRBD1 (5 bases). Germline assignment: CDR1 MNHNS and CDR2 SASEGT. V lost 3 bases and J 4 bases, leaving 16 bases between the germline ends. The CDR3 runs to 15 residues. CDR3 region: CASSDWAGSMYEQYF. The DNA of the CDR3 is TGTGCCAGCAGTGATTGGGCAGGGTCTATGTACGAGCAGTACTTC.

This chain joins TRBV27 and TRBJ1-5; a weak D match, TRBD1 (5 bases). CDR1 and CDR2 from the germline V gene are MNHEY and SMNVEV (reference sequence). The CDR3 is 16 amino acids. Deletions cut 2 bases from V and 2 bases from J, with 13 bases between. The CDR3 coding sequence is TGTGCCAGCAGTTTACAGGGATTTACTGGCAATCAGCCCCAGCATTTT. Translated, it gives CASSLQGFTGNQPQHF.

This clonotype showed up just a few times. V gene TRBV24-1 combines with J gene TRBJ1-2; D remains unclear. This CDR3 has 14 amino acids. From germline, CDR1 is KGHDR and CDR2 SFDVKD. The ends were cut back, 4 bases at V and 2 bases at J, with 10 bases in the middle. The CDR3 nucleotides read TGTGCCACCAGTGACCGGACTACAAACTATGGCTACACCTTC. Translation gives CATSDRTTNYGYTF.

The J gene is TRBJ2-3, the V gene TRBV9; D not certain. This CDR3 comprises 13 residues. Trimming shortened V by 0 bases and J by 3 bases, and 5 bases separated the two germline ends. CDR1 and CDR2 from the germline V gene are SGDLS and YYNGEE. The CDR3 DNA is TGTGCCAGCAGCGTAGCTCGGACAGATACGCAGTATTTT. Translating gives CASSVARTDTQYF.

This clonotype was seen a few times. V and J are TRBV6-1 and TRBJ2-4; D is undetermined. CDR1 is MNHNS and CDR2 is SASEGT in the germline V gene. V lost 6 bases to trimming and J lost 0 bases, with 6 bases between them. The CDR3 length is 13 residues. The CDR3 spells CASRPLAKNIQYF. The CDR3 region has the DNA TGTGCCAGCAGGCCCCTAGCCAAAAACATTCAGTACTTC.

Ten or more counts support this clonotype. The rearrangement joins TRBV29-1 to TRBJ2-3; D gene unclear. The CDR3 contains 12 residues. Looked up from germline, CDR1 is SQVTM and CDR2 is ANQGSEA. V was shortened by 5 bases and J by 4 bases, with 10 bases between the two germline ends. The CDR3 bases are TGCAGCGTTCCCCAGGCCGCAGATACGCAGTATTTT. Amino acid sequence: CSVPQAADTQYF.